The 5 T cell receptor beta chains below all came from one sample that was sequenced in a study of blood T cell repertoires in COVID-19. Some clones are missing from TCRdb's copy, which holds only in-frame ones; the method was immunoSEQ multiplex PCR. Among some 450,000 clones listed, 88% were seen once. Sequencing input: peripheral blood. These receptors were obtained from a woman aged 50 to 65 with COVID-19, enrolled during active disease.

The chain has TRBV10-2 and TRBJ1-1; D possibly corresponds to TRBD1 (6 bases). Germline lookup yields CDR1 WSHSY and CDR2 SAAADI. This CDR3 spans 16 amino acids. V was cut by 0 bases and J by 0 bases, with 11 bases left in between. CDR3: CASSESGTRMNTEAFF. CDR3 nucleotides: TGCGCCAGCAGTGAGTCTGGGACACGCATGAACACTGAAGCTTTCTTT.

CDR3 loop: CASRKYSGTSGGHSYEQYF. The CDR3 DNA follows: TGCGCCAGCAGAAAATACTCCGGGACTAGCGGGGGGCATTCCTACGAGCAGTACTTC. The chain has TRBV5-1 and TRBJ2-7; 15 nucleotides align to TRBD2. The CDR3 contains 19 residues. J lost 1 base, V lost 5 bases, and 13 bases had no gene match. Germline CDR1 SGHRS, CDR2 YFSETQ.

CDR3 protein: CASSEWGTSGNEQFF. The CDR3 bases are TGCGCCAGCAGTGAATGGGGGACTAGCGGCAATGAGCAGTTCTTC. The chain links TRBV10-1 to TRBJ2-1; 11 bases line up with TRBD2. The V and J ends lost 3 bases and 6 bases, in that order; junction bases with no gene match: 4. Germline assignment: CDR1 WNHNN and CDR2 SYGVQD (reference sequence). The CDR3 runs to 15 residues.

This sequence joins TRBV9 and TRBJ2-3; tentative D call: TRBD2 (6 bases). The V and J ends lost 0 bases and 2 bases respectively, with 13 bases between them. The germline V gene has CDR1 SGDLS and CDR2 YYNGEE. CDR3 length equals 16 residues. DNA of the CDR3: TGTGCCAGCAGCGTAGATGGGGGGACCGCCACAGATACGCAGTATTTT. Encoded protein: CASSVDGGTATDTQYF.

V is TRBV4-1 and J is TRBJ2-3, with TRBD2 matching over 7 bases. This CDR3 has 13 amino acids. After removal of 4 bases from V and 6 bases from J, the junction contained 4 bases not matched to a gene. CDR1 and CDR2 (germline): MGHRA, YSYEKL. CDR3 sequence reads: CASSRQGGDTQYF. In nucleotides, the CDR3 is TGCGCCAGCAGCCGGCAGGGAGGGGATACGCAGTATTTT.